These 10 T cell receptor beta chains came from one sample sequenced in a study of T cells in Graves' hyperthyroidism and ophthalmopathy. Amplification yielded TCR beta CDR3 regions, with RNA transcripts as the source. The HTBI primer set served for first-round RT-PCR of the TCR CDR3. From the multiplex PCR reads, TCRdb called clonotypes with MiXCR, one entry per CDR3 protein. The table shows around 350,000 distinct CDR3 sequences, with roughly 15% occurring only once. The sample consisted of blood. These receptors all come from a woman in her sixties or seventies with Graves' ophthalmopathy.

This clonotype was counted between two and nine times. The V call is TRBV3-1, the J call TRBJ1-2, with no clear D. Trimming removed 8 bases from V and 0 bases from J, with 4 bases in between. This CDR3 has 11 residues. The V gene's germline CDR1 is LGHDT and CDR2 YNNKEL (reference sequence). The CDR3 sequence: CASGSNYGYTF. CDR3 nucleotides: TGTGCCAGCGGGTCTAACTATGGCTACACCTTC.

This clonotype came up a few times. The chain has TRBV24-1 and TRBJ2-3; 10 bases agree with TRBD2. The CDR3 is made up of 13 amino acids. Germline V gene sequence: CDR1 KGHDR, CDR2 SFDVKD. J lost 13 bases, V lost 5 bases, and 8 bases had no gene match. CDR3 sequence: CATSGTSGPEEYF. CDR3 bases: TGTGCCACCAGTGGGACTAGCGGTCCTGAGGAGTATTTT.

V gene TRBV9 combines with J gene TRBJ2-1; a weak D match, TRBD2 (5 bases). The ends were cut back, 3 bases at V and 2 bases at J, with 12 bases in the middle. Looked up from germline, CDR1 is SGDLS and CDR2 is YYNGEE. The CDR3 length is 15 residues. The CDR3 region is CASSATTSTYNEQFF. DNA of the CDR3: TGTGCCAGCAGCGCGACTACGTCGACCTACAATGAGCAGTTCTTC.

This clonotype was observed at least ten times. The chain couples TRBV11-2 to TRBJ2-7, with 9 bases identical to TRBD2. Losses at the gene ends were 0 bases for V and 0 bases for J; bases not matched to a gene: 0. The CDR3 consists of 15 residues. Looked up from germline, CDR1 is SGHAT and CDR2 is FQNNGV. The CDR3 DNA reads as TGTGCCAGCAGCTTAGAACTAGCGGGCTCCTACGAGCAGTACTTC. This codes for CASSLELAGSYEQYF.

This clonotype appeared many times. The V and J genes are TRBV28 and TRBJ1-1, with D unclear. The V gene lost 0 bases and the J gene lost 6 bases, with 8 bases spanning the gap. The CDR3 length is 13 residues. Germline V gene sequence: CDR1 MDHEN, CDR2 SYDVKM. The CDR3 DNA reads TGTGCCAGCAGTTTATGGGCAGCCTCTGAAGCTTTCTTT. This encodes CASSLWAASEAFF. The full variable domain, completed using reference TRBV28 and TRBJ1-1, is DVKVTQSSRYLVKRTGEKVFLECVQDMDHENMFWYRQDPGLGLRLIYFSYDVKMKEKGDIPEGYSVSREKKERFSLILESASTNQTSMYLCASSLWAASEAFFGQGTRLTVV.

The rearrangement uses TRBV30 and TRBJ1-5; TRBD1 aligns across 7 bases. This CDR3 contains 14 residues. Germline trimming cut 1 base from V and 4 bases from J; bases unmatched to any gene: 4. Germline CDR1 and CDR2: GTSNPN and SVGIG (reference sequence). CDR3 nucleotides: TGTGCCTGGAGTGAAGGACAGGTTAATCAGCCCCAGCATTTT. Translating gives CAWSEGQVNQPQHF.

The table lists this clonotype with a few counts. The genes are TRBV6-1 and TRBJ2-7; 8 bases fit TRBD2. The CDR3 sequence is 16 residues long. Germline CDR1 and CDR2: MNHNS and SASEGT. The J segment lost 6 bases and the V segment lost 6 bases, leaving 16 bases of the junction unmatched. In DNA, the CDR3 is TGTGCCAGCAGCGACGACAGCGGGAGACTGGGGGGCGAGCAGTACTTC. This codes for CASSDDSGRLGGEQYF.

This clonotype was observed many times. The chain has TRBV20-1 and TRBJ2-1; TRBD2 matches at 8 bases. Trimming cost V 0 bases and J 7 bases; bases outside gene matches: 8. The length of the CDR3 is 15 residues. Germline CDR1 reads DFQATT; CDR2 reads SNEGSKA (reference sequence). The CDR3 nucleotides are TGCAGTGCTAGAGATCTCAGCGGGAGTATGAATGAGCAGTTCTTC. It translates to CSARDLSGSMNEQFF.

This clonotype has more than one count but fewer than ten. CDR3 coding DNA: TGTGCCAGTTCGGAGGGGCCCAGGGCCTACGAGCAGTACTTC. Protein sequence: CASSEGPRAYEQYF. The chain combines TRBV5-6 with TRBJ2-7; D may be TRBD2 (6 bases). Germline loops: CDR1 SGHDT, CDR2 YYEEEE. V was pared by 8 bases and J by 2 bases, with 17 bases between. The CDR3 has 14 residues.

This clonotype occurred many times. V gene TRBV19 combines with J gene TRBJ1-1; tentatively, D is TRBD1 (6 bases). The CDR3 covers 15 residues. In germline, CDR1 is LNHDA, CDR2 SQIVND (reference sequence). Trimming removed 5 bases at V and 0 bases at J, with 13 bases between. This CDR3 reads CASSRTEELNTEAFF. For the CDR3, the DNA is TGTGCCAGTAGTCGGACAGAGGAATTGAACACTGAAGCTTTCTTT. The variable domain in full, with the rest retrieved from reference TRBV19 and TRBJ1-1, is DGGITQSPKYLFRKEGQNVTLSCEQNLNHDAMYWYRQDPGQGLRLIYYSQIVNDFQKGDIAEGYSVSREKKESFPLTVTSAQKNPTAFYLCASSRTEELNTEAFFGQGTRLTVV.